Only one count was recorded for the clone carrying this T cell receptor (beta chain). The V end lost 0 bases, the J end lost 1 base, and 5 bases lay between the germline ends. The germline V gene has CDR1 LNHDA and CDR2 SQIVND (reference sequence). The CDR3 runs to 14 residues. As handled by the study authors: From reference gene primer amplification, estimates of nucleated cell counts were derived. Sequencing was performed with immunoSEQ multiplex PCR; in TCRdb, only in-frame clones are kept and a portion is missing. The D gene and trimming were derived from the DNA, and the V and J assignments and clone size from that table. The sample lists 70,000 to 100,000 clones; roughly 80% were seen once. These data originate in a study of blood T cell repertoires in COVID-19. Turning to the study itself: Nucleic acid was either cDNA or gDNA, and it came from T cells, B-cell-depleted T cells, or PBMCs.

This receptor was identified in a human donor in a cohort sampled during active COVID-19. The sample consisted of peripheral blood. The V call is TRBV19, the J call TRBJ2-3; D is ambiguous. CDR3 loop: CASSIDPGTDTQYF. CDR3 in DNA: TGTGCCAGTAGTATAGATCCGGGCACAGATACGCAGTATTTT.